Here is one T cell receptor (beta chain) with its context. Its antigen remains unknown. CDR3 length: 12 residues. The V and J ends lost 5 bases and 6 bases respectively, with 8 bases between them. Germline CDR1 reads SGHVS; CDR2 reads FNYEAQ. This specimen belongs to a study of read filtering for tumor transcriptome and immune sequencing. General study results and limits: IR-seq captured clonotypes deeper and more reliably than RNA-seq. Approximately 77% of IR-seq clonotypes had a single read, yet these held approximately 3.5% of reads.

Molecular barcoded adaptors covering alpha/delta and beta/gamma chains were used on approximately 400 ng RNA. TCRdb reprocessed the reads with MiXCR, giving one entry per CDR3 protein. The repertoire has some 19,000 distinct CDR3 sequences, roughly 23% of them found once; the top ten carry around 24%. Sequencing input: a population of CD138-negative cells sorted from bone marrow. The rearrangement links TRBV7-6 to TRBJ2-1, with D uncertain. This receptor was obtained from a donor at least 40 years old with multiple myeloma. The CDR3 protein is CASSQTGNEQFF. CDR3 DNA: TGTGCCAGCAGCCAGACGGGCAATGAGCAGTTCTTC.